The 26 T cell receptor beta chains presented below share a single source sample, sequenced in a study of vaccination and CD4 T cells after COVID-19. No antigens are known for them. Researchers used the Oncomine TCR Beta short-read assay to sequence DNA from cultured CD4+ T cells. TCRdb fed the PCR reads into MiXCR, producing one record per CDR3 protein. The sample includes 11,000 or so distinct CDR3 sequences, 40% to 45% seen only once; the top ten take roughly 7%. Treatment given: roughly 11-day PBMC culture with coronavirus spike peptide pools or control peptides (ViraFEST assay). The sequencing input was CD4+ T cells from blood, cultured in vitro. The receptors were gathered from a human donor who had recovered from COVID-19.

CDR3 residues: CASSRDSMNTEAFF. The DNA of the CDR3 is TGCGCCAGCAGCCGGGACAGTATGAACACTGAAGCTTTCTTT. The chain is built from TRBV5-1 and TRBJ1-1; TRBD1 matches at 7 bases. V was clipped by 4 bases and J by 0 bases; unmatched bases: 3. This CDR3 contains 14 residues. Germline V gives CDR1 SGHRS, CDR2 YFSETQ.

The rearrangement joins TRBV2 to TRBJ2-7, with a weak D call TRBD1 (5 bases). Germline V gives CDR1 SNHLY, CDR2 FYNNEI. The length of the CDR3 is 15 residues. Between the trimmed V and J ends, which lost 6 bases and 0 bases, there was a span of 15 bases. The CDR3 DNA reads as TGTGCCAGCAGATTGACAGCTACCCTCTCCTACGAGCAGTACTTC. Translated, it gives CASRLTATLSYEQYF.

This chain links TRBV11-2 with TRBJ2-1; D is unresolved. V lost 6 bases, J lost 3 bases, and 15 bases lay in between. The CDR3 sequence is 15 residues long. Germline-derived CDR1 and CDR2 are SGHAT and FQNNGV. The CDR3 reads CASRRLGTGYNEQFF. CDR3 nucleotide sequence: TGTGCCAGCAGGAGGTTGGGCACCGGCTACAATGAGCAGTTCTTC.

There are a few counts of this clonotype. V usage is TRBV25-1 and J usage is TRBJ1-5; D is possibly TRBD1 (5 bases). Germline V gene lookup returns CDR1 MGHDK and CDR2 SYGVNS. Trimming took 3 bases from V and 1 from J, leaving 10 bases between them. The CDR3 is 15 amino acids. The CDR3 sequence: CASSEGLGSNQPQHF. Here the CDR3 DNA reads TGTGCCAGCAGTGAGGGACTAGGAAGCAATCAGCCCCAGCATTTT.

V usage is TRBV19 and J usage is TRBJ2-1; 13 bases align to TRBD2. The germline V gene has CDR1 LNHDA and CDR2 SQIVND (reference sequence). The CDR3 runs 22 residues. The trim removed 4 bases at V and 4 bases at J, leaving 22 bases unmatched. The CDR3, as DNA: TGTGCCAGTAGTACAAGGACTAGCGGGAGTTGGATGGGGGGAATGAGGTACAATGAGCAGTTCTTC. It encodes CASSTRTSGSWMGGMRYNEQFF.

This clonotype has just a few counts. The CDR3 nucleotides are TGTGCCAGCAGTTTGACAGCCTCTGGAAACACCATATATTTT. Translating gives CASSLTASGNTIYF. This chain uses TRBV2 with TRBJ1-3, with a tentative D call TRBD1 (5 bases). The V end lost 5 bases, the J end lost 0 bases, and 8 bases lay between the germline ends. In germline, CDR1 is SNHLY, CDR2 FYNNEI. This CDR3 has 14 residues. Drawing the rest from reference TRBV2 and TRBJ1-3, the complete variable domain is EPEVTQTPSHQVTQMGQEVILRCVPISNHLYFYWYRQILGQKVEFLVSFYNNEISEKSEIFDDQFSVERPDGSNFTLKIRSTKLEDSAMYFCASSLTASGNTIYFGEGSWLTVV.

This clonotype has a handful of counts. This chain connects TRBV14 to TRBJ2-7; no clear D gene. CDR1 and CDR2 from the germline V gene are SGHDN and FVKESK. This CDR3 has 12 residues. The V end was cut by 1 base, the J end by 1 base, with 2 bases between. The CDR3 DNA sequence: TGTGCCAGCAGCCAAGCATCCTACGAGCAGTACTTC. Translated: CASSQASYEQYF.

The V gene is TRBV19, the J gene TRBJ1-2; D is perhaps TRBD1 (6 bases). V was trimmed by 5 bases and J by 3 bases, leaving 10 bases between them. Germline CDR1 LNHDA, CDR2 SQIVND (reference sequence). The CDR3 contains 13 residues. CDR3 nucleotides: TGTGCCAGTAGTCTAGGACAGTACTATGGCTACACCTTC. Translated: CASSLGQYYGYTF.

The gene calls are TRBV7-2 and TRBJ1-5; tentatively, D is TRBD1 (5 bases). In germline, CDR1 is SGHTA, CDR2 FQGNSA. The CDR3 totals 13 residues. Trimming pared 5 bases from V and 5 bases from J, leaving 10 bases between. The CDR3 sequence is CASSEARDQPQHF. In DNA form, the CDR3 reads TGTGCCAGCAGCGAAGCCAGGGATCAGCCCCAGCATTTT.

This clonotype was counted a few times. The chain joins TRBV6-5 to TRBJ2-5, with no clear D. The CDR3 is made up of 13 amino acids. The germline gives CDR1 MNHEY, CDR2 SVGAGI. V was shortened by 3 bases and J by 2 bases, with 7 bases between the two germline ends. CDR3 loop: CASSYPRQETQYF. In DNA form, the CDR3 reads TGTGCCAGCAGTTATCCCAGACAAGAGACCCAGTACTTC.

Only a few counts were recorded for this clonotype. The gene calls are TRBV7-2 and TRBJ1-1; possible D gene TRBD1, 5 bases. Per the germline V gene, CDR1 is SGHTA and CDR2 is FQGNSA. The germline V and J ends were trimmed by 1 base and 5 bases, with 11 bases remaining between them. The CDR3 contains 14 residues. CDR3 DNA sequence: TGTGCCAGCAGCTTAGGTGGACAAGGGACTGAAGCTTTCTTT. It translates to CASSLGGQGTEAFF.

This rearrangement joins TRBV12-3 or TRBV12-4 to TRBJ2-4, with 13 nucleotides matching TRBD2. This CDR3 is 16 amino acids long. V shed 2 bases, J shed 6 bases, and the junction held 4 bases outside the gene matches. The CDR3 nucleotides are TGTGCCAGCAGTTTAACTAGCGGGGGGGCGAGAAACATTCAGTACTTC. Translation gives CASSLTSGGARNIQYF.

The chain employs TRBV20-1 and TRBJ2-7; 10 bases agree with TRBD2. Unmatched junction bases numbered 5, after V lost 4 bases and J lost 5 bases. Germline V CDR1 and CDR2: DFQATT, SNEGSKA (reference sequence). The CDR3 runs 13 residues. The CDR3: CSAISGRKDEQYF. CDR3 in DNA: TGCAGTGCTATTAGCGGGAGGAAGGACGAGCAGTACTTC.

This clonotype was picked up a small number of times. The chain uses TRBV24-1 and TRBJ1-2; no reliable D call. The CDR3 extends over 13 amino acids. Deletions cut 4 bases from V and 4 bases from J, with 9 bases between. Germline lookup yields CDR1 KGHDR and CDR2 SFDVKD. The CDR3 spells CATSEDKFYGYTF. The CDR3 region has the DNA TGTGCCACCAGTGAAGACAAATTCTATGGCTACACCTTC.

The gene calls are TRBV6-2 or TRBV6-3 and TRBJ1-2, with a weak D call TRBD1 (5 bases). This CDR3 spans 15 amino acids. CDR1 and CDR2 (germline): MNHEY, SVGEGT. V was trimmed by 2 bases and J by 0 bases, leaving 10 bases between them. CDR3 bases: TGTGCCAGCAGTTACGGGGGGAAAACTAACTATGGCTACACCTTC. It specifies CASSYGGKTNYGYTF.

This clonotype was seen only a few times. Here the CDR3 DNA reads TGTGCCAGCAAGCCAGATAGGGATCCCCGTAGCAATCAGCCCCAGCATTTT. Translating gives CASKPDRDPRSNQPQHF. J is TRBJ1-5 and V is TRBV6-7, with D hard to call. TRBV6-7 is an ORF, and what it does is uncertain. V was cut by 7 bases and J by 0 bases, with 19 bases left in between. This CDR3 is built from 17 residues.

In this sample, this clonotype turned up a few times. This chain uses TRBV12-3 or TRBV12-4 with TRBJ1-6; 7 bases line up with TRBD1. This CDR3 is 15 amino acids long. V trimming: 4 bases; J trimming: 7 bases; junction bases outside the gene matches: 7. CDR3 loop: CASSSTGVLNSPLHF. The CDR3 DNA sequence: TGTGCCAGCAGTTCAACAGGGGTTTTGAATTCACCCCTCCACTTT.

This CDR3 reads CASGLGPREPYEQYF. CDR3 in DNA: TGTGCTAGTGGTTTGGGGCCACGGGAACCCTACGAGCAGTACTTC. This chain uses TRBV12-5 with TRBJ2-7, with D possibly matching TRBD2 (5 bases). CDR3 size: 15 residues. Per the germline V gene, CDR1 is LGHNT and CDR2 is FRNRAP. V was shortened by 1 base and J by 2 bases, with 12 bases between the two germline ends.

This clonotype came up a few times. The chain couples TRBV19 to TRBJ1-2; 9 positions match TRBD1. Germline loops: CDR1 LNHDA, CDR2 SQIVND (reference sequence). The CDR3 length is 13 residues. Losses at the gene ends were 10 bases for V and 5 bases for J; bases not matched to a gene: 8. In nucleotides, the CDR3 is TGTGCCACTCCTGGGACAGGGATTTATGGCTACACCTTC. This encodes CATPGTGIYGYTF.

In its sample, this clonotype is medium-sized. The rearrangement uses TRBV5-1 and TRBJ1-1; a weak D match, TRBD1 (6 bases). The CDR3 is 16 residues long. The germline V and J ends were trimmed by 1 base and 1 base, with 14 bases remaining between them. Germline CDR1 and CDR2: SGHRS and YFSETQ. The CDR3 nucleotides are TGCGCCAGCAGCTTGAGGGGGGGCTCTGGGAACACTGAAGCTTTCTTT. It is translated as CASSLRGGSGNTEAFF.

V gene TRBV5-1 combines with J gene TRBJ2-1, with D uncertain. Per the germline V gene, CDR1 is SGHRS and CDR2 is YFSETQ. Trimming took off 0 bases at V and 9 bases at J, with 7 bases between the two ends. The length of the CDR3 is 12 residues. CDR3 sequence reads: CASSLVFGEQFF. CDR3 nucleotide sequence: TGCGCCAGCAGCTTGGTCTTTGGTGAGCAGTTCTTC.

The chain recombines TRBV5-4 with TRBJ1-6; D is uncertain. Germline V lookup: CDR1 SGHNT, CDR2 YYREEE (reference sequence). This CDR3 spans 13 amino acids. Trimming shortened V by 5 bases and J by 10 bases, and 13 bases separated the two germline ends. The CDR3 sequence is CASRGRLDSPLHF. CDR3 nucleotide sequence: TGTGCCAGCAGAGGGCGGTTGGACTCACCCCTCCACTTT.

The table lists this clonotype with a few counts. The V gene is TRBV27, the J gene TRBJ1-1, with 8 bases matching TRBD1. CDR3 size: 14 residues. Trimming at V came to 0 bases and at J to 12 bases, leaving 9 bases not matched to a gene. Germline V CDR1 and CDR2: MNHEY, SMNVEV (reference sequence). The CDR3 region has the DNA TGTGCCAGCAGTTTATCACACGGACAGGGCTCGCCTTTCTTT. This sequence encodes CASSLSHGQGSPFF.

The genes are TRBV5-1 and TRBJ2-5; D is unresolved. Deletions cut 5 bases from V and 3 bases from J, with 11 bases between. The CDR3 has 13 amino acids. The germline CDR1 and CDR2 sequences are SGHRS and YFSETQ. CDR3 in amino acids: CASRLALEETQYF. CDR3 nucleotides: TGCGCCAGCAGGCTCGCGTTAGAAGAGACCCAGTACTTC. The full variable domain, in which reference TRBV5-1 and TRBJ2-5 provide the parts outside the CDR3, is KAGVTQTPRYLIKTRGQQVTLSCSPISGHRSVSWYQQTPGQGLQFLFEYFSETQRNKGNFPGRFSGRQFSNSRSEMNVSTLELGDSALYLCASRLALEETQYFGPGTRLLVL.

The V and J genes are TRBV5-6 and TRBJ1-2; TRBD1 is a possible D gene (6 bases). The germline V gene encodes CDR1 SGHDT and CDR2 YYEEEE. The CDR3 length is 14 residues. V was pared by 4 bases and J by 8 bases, with 18 bases between. CDR3 sequence (DNA): TGTGCCAGCAGCCCCATGGGACAACGGGAAGGCTACACCTTC. Amino acids: CASSPMGQREGYTF.

This clonotype was seen a handful of times. The chain combines TRBV15 with TRBJ2-1; tentatively, D is TRBD1 or TRBD2 (5 bases each). The CDR3 has 15 amino acids. Germline CDR1 and CDR2: LNHNV and YYDKDF (reference sequence). Trimming took 3 bases from V and 4 from J, leaving 13 bases between them. CDR3: CATSRDQGGYNEQFF. The DNA for the CDR3 is TGTGCCACCAGCAGGGATCAGGGCGGGTACAATGAGCAGTTCTTC.